This TCR beta chain was retrieved from a study of metastatic and nonmetastatic thyroid tumors. Points from the study as a whole: As reported, TCR beta diversity in blood and tumor was significantly higher in malignant thyroid tumors than in benign nodules.

Every patient underwent thyroid surgery untreated. TCRdb reprocessed the PCR reads using MiXCR. This sample has over 20,000 clones, with about 11% found just once. V lost 6 bases and J lost 1; bases outside the gene matches: 15. This CDR3 has 18 residues. CDR1 and CDR2 (germline): MDHEN, SYDVKM. This clone was recorded a few times. Antigen specificity is unknown. J is TRBJ2-7 and V is TRBV28; 10 nucleotides match TRBD1. Material: blood. The receptor comes from a female donor with papillary thyroid cancer or a benign thyroid nodule (not recorded which). Some clones in this sample may be carry-over from other donors' samples. CDR3 nucleotides: TGTGCCAGCAGCTTGACCGGGACAGGGGCCTTTCCTTCCTACGAGCAGTACTTC. This encodes CASSLTGTGAFPSYEQYF.